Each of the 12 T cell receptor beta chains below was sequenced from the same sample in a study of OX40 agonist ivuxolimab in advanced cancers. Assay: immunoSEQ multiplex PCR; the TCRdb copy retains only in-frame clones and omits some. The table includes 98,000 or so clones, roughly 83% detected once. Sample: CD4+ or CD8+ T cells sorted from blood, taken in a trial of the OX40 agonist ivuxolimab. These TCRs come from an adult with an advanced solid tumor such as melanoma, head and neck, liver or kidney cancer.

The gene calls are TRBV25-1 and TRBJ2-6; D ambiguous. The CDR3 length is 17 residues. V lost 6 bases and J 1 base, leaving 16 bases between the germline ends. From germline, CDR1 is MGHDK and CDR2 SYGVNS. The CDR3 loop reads CASRAPPNFSGANVLTF. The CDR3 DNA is TGTGCCAGCAGGGCACCCCCGAATTTTTCTGGGGCCAACGTCCTGACTTTC.

The CDR3 protein is CASSYHNMNTEAFF. The CDR3 bases are TGTGCCAGCAGTTACCACAATATGAACACTGAAGCTTTCTTT. V is TRBV6-5 and J is TRBJ1-1; D call uncertain. The V and J ends lost 2 bases and 0 bases respectively, with 7 bases between them. Germline assignment: CDR1 MNHEY and CDR2 SVGAGI. The CDR3 spans 14 residues.

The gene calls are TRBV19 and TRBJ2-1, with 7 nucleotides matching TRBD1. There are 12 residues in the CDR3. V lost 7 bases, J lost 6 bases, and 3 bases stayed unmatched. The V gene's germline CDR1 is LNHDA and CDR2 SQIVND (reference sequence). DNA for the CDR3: TGTGCCAGTAAGGACAGGCTCAATGAGCAGTTCTTC. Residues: CASKDRLNEQFF.

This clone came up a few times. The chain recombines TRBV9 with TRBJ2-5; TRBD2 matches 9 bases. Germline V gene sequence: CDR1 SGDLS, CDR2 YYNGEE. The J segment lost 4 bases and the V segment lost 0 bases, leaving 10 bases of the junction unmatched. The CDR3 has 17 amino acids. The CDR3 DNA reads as TGTGCCAGCAGCGTAGCTACGGGCGGGGGGGCAGTAGAGACCCAGTACTTC. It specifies CASSVATGGGAVETQYF. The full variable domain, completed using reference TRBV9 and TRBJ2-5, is DSGVTQTPKHLITATGQRVTLRCSPRSGDLSVYWYQQSLDQGLQFLIQYYNGEERAKGNILERFSAQQFPDLHSELNLSSLELGDSALYFCASSVATGGGAVETQYFGPGTRLLVL.

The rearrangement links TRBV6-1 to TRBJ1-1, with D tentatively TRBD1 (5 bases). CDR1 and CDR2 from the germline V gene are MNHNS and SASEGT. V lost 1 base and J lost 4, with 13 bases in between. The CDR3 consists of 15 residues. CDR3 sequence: CASSEVRVLGTEAFF. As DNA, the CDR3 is TGTGCCAGCAGTGAAGTCAGGGTCTTGGGCACTGAAGCTTTCTTT.

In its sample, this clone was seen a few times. The CDR3 protein is CASRGRGTEAFF. CDR3 DNA: TGTGCCAGCCGGGGAAGGGGGACTGAAGCTTTCTTT. The chain has TRBV5-4 and TRBJ1-1; D perhaps matches TRBD1 (6 bases). The germline V and J ends were trimmed by 7 bases and 5 bases, with 12 bases remaining between them. The CDR3 sequence is 12 residues long. Looked up from germline, CDR1 is SGHNT and CDR2 is YYREEE (reference sequence).

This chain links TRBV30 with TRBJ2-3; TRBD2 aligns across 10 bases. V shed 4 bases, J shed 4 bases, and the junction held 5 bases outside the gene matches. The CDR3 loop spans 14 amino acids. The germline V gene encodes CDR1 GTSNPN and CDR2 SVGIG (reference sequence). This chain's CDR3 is CAWKSGRASDTQYF. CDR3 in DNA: TGTGCCTGGAAAAGCGGGAGGGCTTCAGATACGCAGTATTTT. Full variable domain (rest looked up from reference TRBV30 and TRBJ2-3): SQTIHQWPATLVQPVGSPLSLECTVEGTSNPNLYWYRQAAGRGLQLLFYSVGIGQISSEVPQNLSASRPQDRQFILSSKKLLLSDSGFYLCAWKSGRASDTQYFGPGTRLTVL.

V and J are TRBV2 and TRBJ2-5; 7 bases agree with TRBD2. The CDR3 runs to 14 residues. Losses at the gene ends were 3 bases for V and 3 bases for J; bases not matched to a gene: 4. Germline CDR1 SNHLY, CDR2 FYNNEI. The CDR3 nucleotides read TGTGCCAGCAGTGACGTCGGGGGGAAAGAGACCCAGTACTTC. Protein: CASSDVGGKETQYF.

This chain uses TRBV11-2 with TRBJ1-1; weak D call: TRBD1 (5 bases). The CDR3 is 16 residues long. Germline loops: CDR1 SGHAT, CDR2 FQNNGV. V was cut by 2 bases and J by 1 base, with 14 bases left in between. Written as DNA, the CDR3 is TGTGCCAGCAGCTTATATGCAGGGAGGGCGAACACTGAAGCTTTCTTT. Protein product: CASSLYAGRANTEAFF. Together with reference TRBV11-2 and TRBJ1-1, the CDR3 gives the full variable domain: EAGVAQSPRYKIIEKRQSVAFWCNPISGHATLYWYQQILGQGPKLLIQFQNNGVVDDSQLPKDRFSAERLKGVDSTLKIQPAKLEDSAVYLCASSLYAGRANTEAFFGQGTRLTVV.

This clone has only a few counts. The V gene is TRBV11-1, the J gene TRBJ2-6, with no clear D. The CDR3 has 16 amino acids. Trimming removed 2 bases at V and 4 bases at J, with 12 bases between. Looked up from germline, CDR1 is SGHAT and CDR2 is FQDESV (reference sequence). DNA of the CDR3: TGTGCCAGCAGCTTACCGCGACTGGCCGGGGCCAACGTCCTGACTTTC. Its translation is CASSLPRLAGANVLTF.

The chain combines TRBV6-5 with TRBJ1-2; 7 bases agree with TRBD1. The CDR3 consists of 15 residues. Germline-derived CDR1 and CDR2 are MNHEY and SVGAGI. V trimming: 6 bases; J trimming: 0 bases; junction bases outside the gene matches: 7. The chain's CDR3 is CASSRQGSANYGYTF. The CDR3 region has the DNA TGTGCCAGCAGCCGACAGGGTTCGGCTAACTATGGCTACACCTTC.

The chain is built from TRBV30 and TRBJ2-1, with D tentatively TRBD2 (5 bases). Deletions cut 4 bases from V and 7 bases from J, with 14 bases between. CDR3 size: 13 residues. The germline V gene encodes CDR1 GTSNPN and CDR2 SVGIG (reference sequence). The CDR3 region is CAWITPGMNEQFF. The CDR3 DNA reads TGTGCCTGGATCACCCCCGGGATGAATGAGCAGTTCTTC.